This T cell receptor (beta chain) was identified in a study of blood T cells in healthy people across ages. Findings and limits, study-wide: Diversity estimates drawn from one million T cells were deemed underestimates.

Alongside a J-beta primer mix, a sample-barcoded 5' primer served in a second PCR lasting 7 to 11 cycles. TCRdb re-called the 5' RACE reads with MiXCR, one entry per CDR3 protein. The data hold about 780,000 distinct CDR3 sequences, with roughly 24% observed a single time. Caucasian individuals from Russia who were healthy and aged roughly 6 to 95 acted as donors. Trimming removed 4 bases at V and 7 bases at J, with 10 bases between. The CDR3 spans 12 residues. Germline V lookup: CDR1 DFQATT, CDR2 SNEGSKA (reference sequence). With regard to this clonotype: What it binds is unknown.

In addition, the sample was reused for a study of T cells of mothers and their children. This second report adds: Barcodes and 2-4 random nucleotides were added by M1S in the second PCR. Slightly, though not significantly, more overlap was seen in related than in unrelated mother-child pairs.

This clonotype was sampled from a boy aged 10-17 years in good health. The rearrangement joins TRBV20-1 to TRBJ1-4; no firm D call. The specimen was blood. CDR3 DNA: TGCAGTGCTACGGCGGGAGGTGAAAAACTGTTTTTT. Translation gives CSATAGGEKLFF.